The clone carrying this T cell receptor beta chain appeared many times. The sample is drawn from a study of blood T cells in healthy people across ages. Deletions cut 0 bases from V and 7 bases from J, with 4 bases between. This CDR3 contains 13 residues. Alongside a J-beta primer mix, a sample-barcoded 5' primer served in a second PCR lasting about 6 to 12 cycles. A single record per CDR3 protein comes from TCRdb applying MiXCR to the 5' RACE reads. This table holds approximately 700,000 distinct CDR3 sequences, 32% found once. The V gene is TRBV12-3 or TRBV12-4, the J gene TRBJ1-6; D is uncertain. Sequencing was performed on blood. The receptor was derived from a woman aged 80 or over in good health. The CDR3 DNA is TGTGCCAGCAGTTTAGCGCGGAATTCACCCCTCCACTTT. It encodes CASSLARNSPLHF.